This T cell receptor (beta chain) came from a study of blood T cell repertoires in COVID-19. The protocol was immunoSEQ multiplex PCR, while the TCRdb copy is restricted to in-frame clones and leaves out a portion. The sample consists of around 150,000 clones, 80% of them appearing once. V trimming: 4 bases; J trimming: 7 bases; junction bases outside the gene matches: 3. Germline V gene sequence: CDR1 LGHDT, CDR2 YNNKEL (reference sequence). The CDR3 runs to 12 residues. Living in about 25 US areas, the participants were between roughly 18 and 89 years of age. For recovered donors of Cohort 3, there were two negative PCRs, clearance, or symptom resolution.

The rearrangement uses TRBV3-1 (or the pseudogene TRBV3-2) and TRBJ1-2, with 7 bases identical to TRBD1. Material for sequencing was PBMCs or T cells enriched from blood (not recorded which). The receptor comes from a woman aged 55-70 years who had recovered from COVID-19. As DNA, the CDR3 is TGTGCCAGCAGCCCAGGGGGAGTTGGCTACACCTTC. Translated, it gives CASSPGGVGYTF.